This entry describes one T cell receptor beta chain. With 5 bases removed from V and 1 base from J, the gap between germline ends came to 9 bases. This CDR3 spans 14 amino acids. Germline loops: CDR1 SGHVS, CDR2 FNYEAQ. In the source study's methods: The assay estimated nucleated cells by amplifying reference gene primers. Method: immunoSEQ multiplex PCR; TCRdb's copy keeps in-frame clones and lacks some. The D gene and trimming were derived from the DNA, and the V and J assignments and clone size from that table. The sample consists of about 180,000 clones, about 86% of them appearing once. These data are taken from a study of blood T cell repertoires in COVID-19. Study-level background: Nucleic acid was either cDNA or gDNA, and it came from T cells, B-cell-depleted T cells, or PBMCs.

The chain joins TRBV7-6 to TRBJ1-3; tentatively, D is TRBD1 (5 bases). The receptor was isolated from a man in his 70s with active or convalescent COVID-19. Sample: peripheral blood. The CDR3, as DNA: TGTGCCAGCAGCCCGGGGGTATCTGGAAACACCATATATTTT. This codes for CASSPGVSGNTIYF.